The 27 T cell receptor beta chains below were found in one sample sequenced in a study of CD8 T cells in Susac syndrome. The RNA input was roughly 0.45 to 1 ug, and it was reverse transcribed with random hexamers. A single record per CDR3 protein comes from TCRdb applying MiXCR to the immunoSEQ multiplex PCR reads. This sample has about 430,000 distinct CDR3 sequences, with 75% to 90% found just once. Sequences were obtained from CD8+ T cells from PBMCs. The source of these receptors is a human donor with multiple sclerosis.

This chain uses TRBV10-3 with TRBJ2-5; D is possibly TRBD1 (5 bases). The germline V and J ends were trimmed by 3 bases and 5 bases, with 16 bases remaining between them. CDR1 is ENHRY, CDR2 SYGVKD, per germline. This CDR3 contains 15 residues. The CDR3 loop is CAISDVQGIGETQYF. The CDR3 region has the DNA TGTGCCATCAGTGACGTCCAGGGTATCGGGGAGACCCAGTACTTC.

The rearrangement links TRBV28 to TRBJ2-1, with D possibly being TRBD2 (5 bases). V lost 7 bases, J lost 0 bases, and 13 bases lay in between. Germline CDR1 MDHEN, CDR2 SYDVKM. The length of the CDR3 is 15 residues. Here the CDR3 reads CASTPAETSYNEQFF. The CDR3 DNA reads as TGTGCCAGCACCCCAGCGGAGACCTCCTACAATGAGCAGTTCTTC.

This chain uses TRBV4-1 with TRBJ2-2; D remains ambiguous. The CDR3 contains 11 residues. Germline CDR1 reads MGHRA; CDR2 reads YSYEKL. Trimming took 0 bases from V and 9 from J, leaving 2 bases between them. CDR3 residues: CASSQDRELFF. The DNA of the CDR3 is TGCGCCAGCAGCCAAGATAGGGAGCTGTTTTTT.

This rearrangement joins TRBV6-2 or TRBV6-3 to TRBJ2-7, with 7 bases aligning to TRBD2. This CDR3 is 15 amino acids long. V shed 6 bases and J 0 bases; nucleotides not matched to a gene: 8. The germline V gene encodes CDR1 MNHEY and CDR2 SVGEGT. The CDR3 loop is CASSSMGGASYEQYF. The CDR3, as DNA: TGTGCCAGCAGCTCCATGGGAGGGGCCTCCTACGAGCAGTACTTC.

This chain connects TRBV7-9 to TRBJ1-6, with TRBD1 matching over 9 bases. The V gene's germline CDR1 is SEHNR and CDR2 FQNEAQ (reference sequence). This CDR3 is 16 amino acids long. V trimming: 4 bases; J trimming: 2 bases; junction bases outside the gene matches: 3. The CDR3 reads CASSSGQGPYNSPLHF. The CDR3 nucleotides are TGTGCCAGCAGCTCAGGACAGGGGCCCTATAATTCACCCCTCCACTTT.

The chain is built from TRBV7-9 and TRBJ2-6; 7 bases fit TRBD1. This CDR3 contains 17 residues. V lost 3 bases and J lost 0; bases outside the gene matches: 5. Germline V gene lookup returns CDR1 SEHNR and CDR2 FQNEAQ (reference sequence). The CDR3 sequence: CASSFTGTDSGANVLTF. CDR3 bases: TGTGCCAGCAGCTTCACCGGGACAGACTCTGGGGCCAACGTCCTGACTTTC.

The CDR3 loop reads CAWSGTGRRATFRGEQFF. As DNA, the CDR3 is TGTGCCTGGAGTGGGACAGGGCGAAGAGCAACCTTCAGGGGGGAGCAGTTCTTC. The rearrangement joins TRBV30 to TRBJ2-1; 8 bases fit TRBD1. The trim removed 1 base at V and 10 bases at J, leaving 21 bases unmatched. The CDR3 runs 18 residues. CDR1 and CDR2 from the germline V gene are GTSNPN and SVGIG (reference sequence). Complete variable domain (other parts from reference TRBV30 and TRBJ2-1): SQTIHQWPATLVQPVGSPLSLECTVEGTSNPNLYWYRQAAGRGLQLLFYSVGIGQISSEVPQNLSASRPQDRQFILSSKKLLLSDSGFYLCAWSGTGRRATFRGEQFFGPGTRLTVL.

The V gene is TRBV6-2 or TRBV6-3, the J gene TRBJ2-3; TRBD2 matches 10 bases. The CDR3 extends over 20 amino acids. With V trimmed by 0 bases and J by 1 base, 13 bases remained unmatched. Germline CDR1 MNHEY, CDR2 SVGEGT. The CDR3 spells CASSYSASGRIGFGTDTQYF. The CDR3 DNA follows: TGTGCCAGCAGTTACTCCGCTAGCGGGAGAATTGGTTTCGGCACAGATACGCAGTATTTT.

This rearrangement joins TRBV13 to TRBJ1-1; D is unresolved. The CDR3 is 12 residues long. Germline V gives CDR1 PRHDT, CDR2 FYEKMQ (reference sequence). Trimming shortened V by 0 bases and J by 7 bases, and 6 bases separated the two germline ends. CDR3 nucleotides: TGTGCCAGCAGCTTAGGGGAAGATGAAGCTTTCTTT. Translating it yields CASSLGEDEAFF.

This rearrangement joins TRBV6-1 to TRBJ2-7; tentative D call: TRBD1 (6 bases). Between the trimmed V and J ends, which lost 2 bases and 2 bases, there was a span of 10 bases. Per germline, CDR1 MNHNS and CDR2 SASEGT. The CDR3 length is 14 residues. The CDR3 DNA reads as TGTGCCAGCAGTGAAATGGGGGCGACCTACGAGCAGTACTTC. This encodes CASSEMGATYEQYF.

The table lists this clonotype with a count of one. CDR3 DNA: TGTGCCAGCAGTGGGGACGGGGCGGGAGGCCTCACCTACGAGCAGTACTTC. Protein: CASSGDGAGGLTYEQYF. The V and J genes are TRBV2 and TRBJ2-7, with 8 bases matching TRBD2. V was pared by 4 bases and J by 2 bases, with 13 bases of the junction left unmatched. The germline CDR1 and CDR2 sequences are SNHLY and FYNNEI. The CDR3 contains 17 residues.

The gene calls are TRBV12-3 or TRBV12-4 and TRBJ2-7, with D hard to call. This CDR3 has 12 residues. Trimming took off 5 bases at V and 3 bases at J, with 8 bases between the two ends. This chain's CDR3 is CASSNWDYEQYF. In DNA, the CDR3 is TGTGCCAGCAGTAACTGGGACTACGAGCAGTACTTC.

In DNA, the CDR3 is TGTGCCAGCAGTTACTCACAGGGGGCACATGAAAAACTGTTTTTT. It yields the protein CASSYSQGAHEKLFF. This rearrangement joins TRBV6-5 to TRBJ1-4, with TRBD1 matching over 9 bases. The CDR3 length is 15 residues. Germline loops: CDR1 MNHEY, CDR2 SVGAGI. J gave up 6 bases and V 0 bases, and 2 bases lay outside the gene matches.

This CDR3 is CASSQDNRGRDQETQYF. CDR3 DNA: TGCGCCAGCAGCCAAGATAACAGGGGCAGGGACCAAGAGACCCAGTACTTC. The chain uses TRBV4-1 and TRBJ2-5, with TRBD1 identical over 7 bases. With 0 bases clipped from V and 0 bases from J, the junction kept 7 bases outside the gene matches. The CDR3 loop spans 17 amino acids. Germline V gene lookup returns CDR1 MGHRA and CDR2 YSYEKL.

This chain connects TRBV24-1 to TRBJ2-7, with D perhaps given as TRBD1 or TRBD2 (5 bases each). The CDR3 totals 16 residues. The germline V gene has CDR1 KGHDR and CDR2 SFDVKD. Between the trimmed V and J ends, which lost 12 bases and 2 bases, there was a span of 25 bases. CDR3 protein: CAGSSVGRTRPYEQYF. The CDR3 DNA sequence: TGTGCCGGGAGCTCGGTGGGGCGGACAAGGCCCTACGAGCAGTACTTC.

The chain couples TRBV9 to TRBJ2-1, with D possibly called TRBD1 or TRBD2 (5 bases each). The CDR3 loop spans 16 amino acids. Between the trimmed V and J ends, which lost 4 bases and 5 bases, there was a span of 19 bases. Germline assignment: CDR1 SGDLS and CDR2 YYNGEE. CDR3: CASSPSWGGGNNEQFF. CDR3 DNA sequence: TGTGCCAGCAGCCCCTCGTGGGGTGGGGGTAACAATGAGCAGTTCTTC.

J is TRBJ2-2 and V is TRBV5-4; 7 bases fit TRBD1. Germline values: CDR1 SGHNT, CDR2 YYREEE (reference sequence). V was clipped by 5 bases and J by 3 bases; unmatched bases: 7. The CDR3 is 15 amino acids. As DNA, the CDR3 is TGTGCCAGCAGTCCCGGGACAGACTACACCGGGGAGCTGTTTTTT. This sequence encodes CASSPGTDYTGELFF. Looking up the rest from reference TRBV5-4 and TRBJ2-2 gives the full variable domain: ETGVTQSPTHLIKTRGQQVTLRCSSQSGHNTVSWYQQALGQGPQFIFQYYREEENGRGNFPPRFSGLQFPNYSSELNVNALELDDSALYLCASSPGTDYTGELFFGEGSRLTVL.

The chain carries TRBV12-3 or TRBV12-4 and TRBJ2-7, with D unresolved. The length of the CDR3 is 14 residues. Trimming pared 6 bases from V and 3 bases from J, leaving 15 bases between. Here the CDR3 DNA reads TGTGCCAGCAGCCCCGATGGCGGTCTCTACGAGCAGTACTTC. Amino acids: CASSPDGGLYEQYF.

The J gene is TRBJ2-3, the V gene TRBV5-1; D is unresolved. Trimming took 5 bases from V and 5 from J, leaving 18 bases between them. Germline V gene sequence: CDR1 SGHRS, CDR2 YFSETQ. This CDR3 contains 15 residues. CDR3 in amino acids: CASSPEADALDTQYF. DNA of the CDR3: TGCGCCAGCAGTCCTGAGGCAGATGCCTTAGATACGCAGTATTTT.

The rearrangement joins TRBV6-5 to TRBJ2-3, with D unclear. The CDR3 is 14 residues long. With 6 bases removed from V and 1 base from J, the gap between germline ends came to 11 bases. The germline gives CDR1 MNHEY, CDR2 SVGAGI. The CDR3 sequence: CASSQEQRTDTQYF. The DNA for the CDR3 is TGTGCCAGCAGCCAGGAACAGCGCACAGATACGCAGTATTTT.

This chain joins TRBV4-1 and TRBJ2-7, with a possible D match to TRBD2 (6 bases). V lost 1 base, J lost 0 bases, and 19 bases lay in between. The CDR3 loop spans 18 amino acids. Per germline, CDR1 MGHRA and CDR2 YSYEKL. DNA for the CDR3: TGCGCCAGCAGCCAAGTTGGGGCGGGGTACGGGATCTCCTACGAGCAGTACTTC. Residues: CASSQVGAGYGISYEQYF.

The rearrangement uses TRBV6-6 and TRBJ2-1, with 8 bases that match TRBD2. The V segment lost 0 bases and the J segment 3 bases; nucleotides outside the gene matches: 1. Germline V gene sequence: CDR1 MNHNY, CDR2 SVGAGI (reference sequence). The CDR3 runs 15 residues. As DNA, the CDR3 is TGTGCCAGCAGTTACTCGACTAGCGACTACAATGAGCAGTTCTTC. This gives the protein CASSYSTSDYNEQFF.

This sequence joins TRBV7-6 and TRBJ2-7; TRBD2 matches at 8 bases. V lost 4 bases and J lost 3; bases outside the gene matches: 8. The germline V gene has CDR1 SGHVS and CDR2 FNYEAQ. The CDR3 length is 15 residues. The CDR3 DNA sequence: TGTGCCAGCAGCTCGAAAGCGGGAGTCAGCTACGAGCAGTACTTC. Amino acids: CASSSKAGVSYEQYF.

V and J are TRBV11-2 and TRBJ2-7; 9 nucleotides line up with TRBD1. Germline lookup yields CDR1 SGHAT and CDR2 FQNNGV. The junction had 6 bases not matched to a gene; V was cut back by 1 base and J by 5 bases. This CDR3 is built from 15 residues. Here the CDR3 DNA reads TGTGCCAGCAGCTTAGCGGGACAGGGCAACCACGAGCAGTACTTC. Protein sequence: CASSLAGQGNHEQYF.

The rearrangement links TRBV6-1 to TRBJ1-2; D gene uncertain. The length of the CDR3 is 13 residues. The V and J ends lost 6 bases and 7 bases respectively, with 15 bases between them. Germline CDR1 MNHNS, CDR2 SASEGT. The CDR3 is CASRSYPNPGYTF. CDR3 sequence (DNA): TGTGCCAGCAGATCCTACCCAAATCCTGGCTACACCTTC.

V gene TRBV30 combines with J gene TRBJ2-7; tentatively, D is TRBD1 or TRBD2 (5 bases each). The CDR3 extends over 14 amino acids. CDR1 is GTSNPN and CDR2 is SVGIG in the germline V gene (reference sequence). Trimming cost V 0 bases and J 5 bases, with 14 bases left between them. The CDR3 nucleotides read TGTGCCTGGAGTGTGGGGACCGGTGTGGACGAGCAGTACTTC. This gives the protein CAWSVGTGVDEQYF.

The J gene is TRBJ1-5, the V gene TRBV4-1; TRBD1 matches at 9 bases. CDR3 length equals 16 residues. CDR1 is MGHRA and CDR2 is YSYEKL in the germline V gene. V was clipped by 4 bases and J by 4 bases; unmatched bases: 8. The CDR3 DNA reads TGCGCCAGCAGCCTAACGACAGGGGGGAAAAATCAGCCCCAGCATTTT. It specifies CASSLTTGGKNQPQHF.